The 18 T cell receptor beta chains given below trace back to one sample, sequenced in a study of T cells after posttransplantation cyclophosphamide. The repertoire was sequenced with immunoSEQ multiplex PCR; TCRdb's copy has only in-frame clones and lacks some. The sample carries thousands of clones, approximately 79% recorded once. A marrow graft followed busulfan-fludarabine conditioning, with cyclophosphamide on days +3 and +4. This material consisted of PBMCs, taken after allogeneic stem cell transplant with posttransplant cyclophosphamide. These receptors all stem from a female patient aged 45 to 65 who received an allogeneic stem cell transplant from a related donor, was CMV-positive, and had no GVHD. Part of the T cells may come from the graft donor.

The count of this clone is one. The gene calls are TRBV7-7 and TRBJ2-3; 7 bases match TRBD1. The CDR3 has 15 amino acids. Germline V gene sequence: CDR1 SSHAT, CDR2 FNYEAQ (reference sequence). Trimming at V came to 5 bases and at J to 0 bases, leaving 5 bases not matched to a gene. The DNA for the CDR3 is TGTGCCAGCAGCGCCGGGACAGCCAGCACAGATACGCAGTATTTT. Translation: CASSAGTASTDTQYF.

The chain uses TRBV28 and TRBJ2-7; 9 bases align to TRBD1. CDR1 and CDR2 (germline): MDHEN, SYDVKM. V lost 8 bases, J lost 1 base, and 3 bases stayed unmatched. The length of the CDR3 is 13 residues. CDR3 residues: CASRDRESYEQYF. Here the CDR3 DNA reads TGTGCCAGCCGGGACAGGGAATCCTACGAGCAGTACTTC.

The CDR3 DNA follows: TGTGCCAGCAGTTATTACGGGGGTAGCAATCAGCCCCAGCATTTT. It is translated as CASSYYGGSNQPQHF. This chain joins TRBV6-5 and TRBJ1-5; possible D gene TRBD1, 5 bases. Germline CDR1 is MNHEY and CDR2 is SVGAGI. This CDR3 region has 15 residues. Between the trimmed V and J ends, which lost 3 bases and 0 bases, there was a span of 9 bases.

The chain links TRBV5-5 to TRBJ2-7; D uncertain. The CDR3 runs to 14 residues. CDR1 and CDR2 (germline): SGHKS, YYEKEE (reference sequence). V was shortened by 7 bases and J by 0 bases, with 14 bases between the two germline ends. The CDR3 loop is CASFRQWASYEQYF. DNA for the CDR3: TGTGCCAGCTTCCGCCAGTGGGCCTCCTACGAGCAGTACTTC.

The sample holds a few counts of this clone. This CDR3 is CASSVQGNYGYTF. CDR3 nucleotide sequence: TGTGCCAGTAGTGTACAGGGGAACTATGGCTACACCTTC. The genes are TRBV19 and TRBJ1-2; 7 nucleotides match TRBD1. Losses at the gene ends were 5 bases for V and 2 bases for J; bases not matched to a gene: 2. This CDR3 is built from 13 residues. The germline V gene has CDR1 LNHDA and CDR2 SQIVND (reference sequence).

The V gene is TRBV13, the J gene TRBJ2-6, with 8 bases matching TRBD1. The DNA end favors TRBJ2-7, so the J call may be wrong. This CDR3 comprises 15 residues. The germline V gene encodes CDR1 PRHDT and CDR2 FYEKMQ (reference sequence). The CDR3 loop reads CASSEGGTGSYEQYF. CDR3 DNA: TGTGCCAGCAGCGAAGGGGGGACAGGCTCCTACGAGCAGTACTTC.

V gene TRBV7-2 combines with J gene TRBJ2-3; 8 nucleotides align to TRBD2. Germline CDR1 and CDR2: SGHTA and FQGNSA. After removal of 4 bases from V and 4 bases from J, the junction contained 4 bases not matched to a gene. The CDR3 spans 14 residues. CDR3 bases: TGTGCCAGCAGCTCCACTAGCGGCCCAGATACGCAGTATTTT. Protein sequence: CASSSTSGPDTQYF.

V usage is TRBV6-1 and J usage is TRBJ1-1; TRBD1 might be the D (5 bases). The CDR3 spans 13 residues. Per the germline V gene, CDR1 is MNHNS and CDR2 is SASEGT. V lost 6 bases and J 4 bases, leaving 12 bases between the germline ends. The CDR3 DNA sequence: TGTGCCAGCAGACGGGCCGGGGGCACTGAAGCTTTCTTT. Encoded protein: CASRRAGGTEAFF.

For the CDR3, the DNA is TGTGCCAGCTCAGACCGGGACAGGGGGTATTTTGAGCAGTTCTTC. Protein: CASSDRDRGYFEQFF. The chain carries TRBV18 and TRBJ2-1, with TRBD1 matching 11 bases. Germline V gives CDR1 KGHSH, CDR2 LQKENI. This CDR3 is built from 15 residues. The V gene end was trimmed by 5 bases and the J gene end by 9 bases; junction bases not matched to a gene: 9.

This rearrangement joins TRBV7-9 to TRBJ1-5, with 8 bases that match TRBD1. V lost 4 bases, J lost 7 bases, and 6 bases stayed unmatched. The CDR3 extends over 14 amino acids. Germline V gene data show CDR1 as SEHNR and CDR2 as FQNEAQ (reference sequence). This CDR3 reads CASSSGQGRQPQHF. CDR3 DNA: TGTGCCAGCAGCTCAGGACAGGGTCGGCAGCCCCAGCATTTT.

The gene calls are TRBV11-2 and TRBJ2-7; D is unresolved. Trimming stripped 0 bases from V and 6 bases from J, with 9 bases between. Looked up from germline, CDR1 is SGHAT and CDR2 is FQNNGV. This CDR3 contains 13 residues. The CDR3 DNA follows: TGTGCCAGCAGCTTAGAAGCGTCCGCCGAGCAGTACTTC. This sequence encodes CASSLEASAEQYF.

CDR3: CASSWDRDPMLPQHF. The CDR3 DNA is TGTGCCAGCAGCTGGGACAGGGACCCTATGTTGCCCCAGCATTTT. The rearrangement joins TRBV7-9 to TRBJ1-5; 9 bases align to TRBD1. CDR1 and CDR2 from the germline V gene are SEHNR and FQNEAQ (reference sequence). The CDR3 extends over 15 amino acids. V trimming: 4 bases; J trimming: 9 bases; junction bases outside the gene matches: 10.

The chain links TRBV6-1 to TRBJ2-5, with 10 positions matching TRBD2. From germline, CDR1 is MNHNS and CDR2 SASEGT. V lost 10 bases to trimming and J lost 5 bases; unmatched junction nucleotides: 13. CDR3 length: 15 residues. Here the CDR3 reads CATQAQRGGKETQYF. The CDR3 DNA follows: TGTGCCACCCAGGCCCAGCGGGGGGGCAAGGAGACCCAGTACTTC.

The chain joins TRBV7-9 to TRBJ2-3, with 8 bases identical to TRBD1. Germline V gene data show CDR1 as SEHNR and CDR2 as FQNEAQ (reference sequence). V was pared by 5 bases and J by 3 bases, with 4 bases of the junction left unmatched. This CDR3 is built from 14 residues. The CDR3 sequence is CASSHRTGTDTQYF. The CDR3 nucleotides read TGTGCCAGCAGCCATCGGACAGGGACAGATACGCAGTATTTT. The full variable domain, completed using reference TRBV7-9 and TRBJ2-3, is DTGVSQNPRHKITKRGQNVTFRCDPISEHNRLYWYRQTLGQGPEFLTYFQNEAQLEKSRLLSDRFSAERPKGSFSTLEIQRTEQGDSAMYLCASSHRTGTDTQYFGPGTRLTVL.

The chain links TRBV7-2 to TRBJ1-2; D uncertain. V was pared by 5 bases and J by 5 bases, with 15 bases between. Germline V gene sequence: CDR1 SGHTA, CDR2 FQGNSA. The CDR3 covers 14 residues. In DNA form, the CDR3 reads TGTGCCAGCAGCCCCCGAACAGCTCTATATGGCTACACCTTC. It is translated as CASSPRTALYGYTF.

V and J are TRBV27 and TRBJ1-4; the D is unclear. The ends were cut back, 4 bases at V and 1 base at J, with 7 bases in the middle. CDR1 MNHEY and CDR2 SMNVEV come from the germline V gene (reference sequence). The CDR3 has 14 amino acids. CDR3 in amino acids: CASSYRRTNEKLFF. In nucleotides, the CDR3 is TGTGCCAGCAGTTACAGACGAACTAATGAAAAACTGTTTTTT. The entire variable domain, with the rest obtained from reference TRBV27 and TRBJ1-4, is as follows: EAQVTQNPRYLITVTGKKLTVTCSQNMNHEYMSWYRQDPGLGLRQIYYSMNVEVTDKGDVPEGYKVSRKEKRNFPLILESPSPNQTSLYFCASSYRRTNEKLFFGSGTQLSVL.

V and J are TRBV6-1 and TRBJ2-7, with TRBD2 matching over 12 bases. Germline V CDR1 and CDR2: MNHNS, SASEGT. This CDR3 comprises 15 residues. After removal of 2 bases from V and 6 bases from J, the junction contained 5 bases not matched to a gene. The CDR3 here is CASSEPGLAGTEQYF. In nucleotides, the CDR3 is TGTGCCAGCAGTGAACCCGGACTAGCGGGGACCGAGCAGTACTTC.

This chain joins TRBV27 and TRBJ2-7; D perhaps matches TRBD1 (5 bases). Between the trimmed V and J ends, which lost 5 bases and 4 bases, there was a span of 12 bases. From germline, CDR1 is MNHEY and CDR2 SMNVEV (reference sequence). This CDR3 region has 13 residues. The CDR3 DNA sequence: TGTGCCAGCAGTCGAGTCCAGGGTTACGAGCAGTACTTC. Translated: CASSRVQGYEQYF.